Shown below are 29 T cell receptor beta chains from a single sample sequenced in a study of OX40 agonist ivuxolimab in advanced cancers. Profiled with immunoSEQ multiplex PCR; TCRdb holds only in-frame clones, not every one. There are 90,000 or so clones in the sample; approximately 90% occur only once, and roughly 1.1% lies in the top ten. This sample comprised CD4+ or CD8+ T cells sorted from blood, obtained in a trial of the OX40 agonist ivuxolimab. The receptors here all came from an adult with an advanced solid tumor such as melanoma, head and neck, liver or kidney cancer.

Written as DNA, the CDR3 is TGTGCCTGGGGATCTGGTGAGCAGTTCTTC. Residues: CAWGSGEQFF. The chain joins TRBV30 to TRBJ2-1; D not resolved. This CDR3 spans 10 amino acids. CDR1 GTSNPN and CDR2 SVGIG come from the germline V gene (reference sequence). The V gene lost 5 bases and the J gene lost 9 bases, with 8 bases spanning the gap.

This chain connects TRBV19 to TRBJ1-5, with unresolved D. CDR3 length: 11 residues. Germline loops: CDR1 LNHDA, CDR2 SQIVND (reference sequence). The DNA for the CDR3 is TGTGCTAGCAGTAGCAATCAGCCCCAGCATTTT. This encodes CASSSNQPQHF.

The chain has TRBV11-3 and TRBJ2-3, with D unresolved. Germline lookup yields CDR1 SGHNT and CDR2 YENEEA. V lost 5 bases, J lost 4 bases, and 7 bases lay in between. The length of the CDR3 is 12 residues. The CDR3 region has the DNA TGTGCCAGCAGCCGGGCCGCAGATACGCAGTATTTT. Translating gives CASSRAADTQYF.

This chain connects TRBV4-1 to TRBJ2-1, with D possibly being TRBD2 (6 bases). In germline, CDR1 is MGHRA, CDR2 YSYEKL. The V gene lost 2 bases and the J gene lost 4 bases, with 21 bases spanning the gap. This CDR3 is built from 18 residues. The CDR3 here is CASSQPFREAEGYNEQFF. CDR3 DNA sequence: TGCGCCAGCAGCCAACCTTTTCGTGAGGCGGAGGGTTACAATGAGCAGTTCTTC.

The chain combines TRBV5-1 with TRBJ1-1, with D unresolved. V gave up 0 bases and J gave up 2 bases, with 11 bases separating them. The CDR3 has 15 residues. Looked up from germline, CDR1 is SGHRS and CDR2 is YFSETQ. CDR3: CASSLGGSLNTEAFF. For the CDR3, the DNA is TGCGCCAGCAGCTTGGGAGGTTCTTTAAACACTGAAGCTTTCTTT.

V is TRBV14 and J is TRBJ1-5, with D possibly matching TRBD1 (6 bases). The germline V gene encodes CDR1 SGHDN and CDR2 FVKESK. The CDR3 has 15 residues. Trimming took off 1 base at V and 6 bases at J, with 13 bases between the two ends. The CDR3 region has the DNA TGTGCCAGCAGCCAAGGTTCAGGGGAGAGTCAGCCCCAGCATTTT. It codes for CASSQGSGESQPQHF.

The genes are TRBV9 and TRBJ1-3; 7 positions match TRBD1. Germline CDR1 SGDLS, CDR2 YYNGEE. CDR3 length: 18 amino acids. V shed 0 bases and J 0 bases; nucleotides not matched to a gene: 9. CDR3 amino acids: CASSVVGGGSVSGNTIYF. In DNA, the CDR3 is TGTGCCAGCAGCGTAGTTGGAGGGGGCAGCGTCTCTGGAAACACCATATATTTT. The complete variable domain, with remaining parts taken from reference TRBV9 and TRBJ1-3, reads DSGVTQTPKHLITATGQRVTLRCSPRSGDLSVYWYQQSLDQGLQFLIQYYNGEERAKGNILERFSAQQFPDLHSELNLSSLELGDSALYFCASSVVGGGSVSGNTIYFGEGSWLTVV.

The chain has TRBV12-2 and TRBJ1-5; no DNA check was done on the table's D call, TRBD1. TRBV12-2 is a pseudogene segment. The CDR3 totals 18 residues. Here the CDR3 reads CASRLPGFGAYSNQPQHF. Written as DNA, the CDR3 is TGTGCAAGTCGCTTACCAGGGTTTGGGGCATATAGCAATCAGCCCCAGCATTTT.

This chain uses TRBV27 with TRBJ2-7; tentative D call: TRBD1 (6 bases). V lost 5 bases to trimming and J lost 5 bases, with 19 bases between them. Germline V gene lookup returns CDR1 MNHEY and CDR2 SMNVEV (reference sequence). The CDR3 is 15 residues long. CDR3 loop: CASSPERTALDEQYF. In DNA, the CDR3 is TGTGCCAGCAGTCCCGAACGGACAGCACTGGACGAGCAGTACTTC.

The chain combines TRBV5-5 with TRBJ2-3, with a weak D call TRBD2 (5 bases). Germline V gene sequence: CDR1 SGHKS, CDR2 YYEKEE (reference sequence). V lost 2 bases and J lost 0, with 10 bases in between. CDR3 size: 15 residues. CDR3 residues: CASSFRGGSTDTQYF. CDR3 nucleotides: TGTGCCAGCAGCTTCCGGGGTGGAAGCACAGATACGCAGTATTTT.

The chain joins TRBV28 to TRBJ2-5; 7 bases align to TRBD1. CDR1 is MDHEN, CDR2 SYDVKM, per germline. The V segment lost 6 bases and the J segment 2 bases; nucleotides outside the gene matches: 9. This CDR3 has 15 amino acids. The CDR3 reads CASRRQGRVQETQYF. The CDR3 bases are TGTGCCAGCAGAAGACAGGGAAGGGTGCAAGAGACCCAGTACTTC. Variable domain in full (rest from reference TRBV28 and TRBJ2-5): DVKVTQSSRYLVKRTGEKVFLECVQDMDHENMFWYRQDPGLGLRLIYFSYDVKMKEKGDIPEGYSVSREKKERFSLILESASTNQTSMYLCASRRQGRVQETQYFGPGTRLLVL.

The V call is TRBV11-2, the J call TRBJ2-5; possibly TRBD2 for D (6 bases). Between the trimmed V and J ends, which lost 1 base and 9 bases, there was a span of 18 bases. The CDR3 runs to 15 residues. Germline V lookup: CDR1 SGHAT, CDR2 FQNNGV. The CDR3 DNA is TGTGCCAGCAGCTTAGCTGCGGGGACCTGGGGGGCCCAGTACTTC. It yields the protein CASSLAAGTWGAQYF.

The gene calls are TRBV18 and TRBJ2-3; 10 bases match TRBD1. This CDR3 region has 16 residues. The V segment lost 3 bases and the J segment 3 bases; nucleotides outside the gene matches: 6. Germline V gene lookup returns CDR1 KGHSH and CDR2 LQKENI. CDR3 amino acids: CASSPTGGKGTDTQYF. CDR3 nucleotide sequence: TGTGCCAGCTCACCGACAGGGGGCAAAGGAACAGATACGCAGTATTTT.

The V gene is TRBV28, the J gene TRBJ1-5; 11 positions match TRBD1. The ends lost 5 bases at V and 7 bases at J; junction bases unmatched: 7. CDR1 and CDR2 (germline): MDHEN, SYDVKM. The length of the CDR3 is 15 residues. The CDR3 reads CASSPGTGGSQPQHF. DNA of the CDR3: TGTGCCAGCAGTCCAGGGACAGGGGGGAGCCAGCCCCAGCATTTT.

This clone was recorded many times. The rearrangement uses TRBV30 and TRBJ2-7; 8 bases are shared with TRBD2. CDR1 is GTSNPN and CDR2 is SVGIG in the germline V gene (reference sequence). V lost 7 bases to trimming and J lost 3 bases; unmatched junction nucleotides: 8. The CDR3 covers 13 residues. CDR3 nucleotide sequence: TGTGCCTCGAAGGTAGCGGGGAACTACGAGCAGTACTTC. As protein: CASKVAGNYEQYF.

The gene calls are TRBV5-1 and TRBJ2-7; D is possibly TRBD1 or TRBD2 (5 bases each). Trimming pared 0 bases from V and 7 bases from J, leaving 17 bases between. Germline CDR1 and CDR2: SGHRS and YFSETQ. The length of the CDR3 is 15 residues. The DNA for the CDR3 is TGCGCCAGCAGCTTGGACCCTGGGACCTCTAGGGAGCAGTACTTC. This translates into CASSLDPGTSREQYF.

The chain combines TRBV19 with TRBJ1-2; perhaps TRBD1 as D (5 bases). The CDR3 loop spans 13 amino acids. Trimming stripped 3 bases from V and 8 bases from J, with 13 bases between. CDR1 is LNHDA, CDR2 SQIVND, per germline (reference sequence). The CDR3 loop reads CASSMQGTSGYTF. CDR3 bases: TGTGCCAGTAGTATGCAAGGGACCAGCGGCTACACCTTC.

The chain combines TRBV18 with TRBJ2-7; 7 bases match TRBD1. Trimming took 5 bases from V and 7 from J; bases not matched to a gene: 8. The CDR3 consists of 13 residues. Germline lookup yields CDR1 KGHSH and CDR2 LQKENI. The CDR3 reads CASSTTGVGEQYF. In DNA form, the CDR3 reads TGTGCCAGCTCAACTACAGGGGTGGGTGAGCAGTACTTC.

In this sample, this clone turned up once. The chain has TRBV19 and TRBJ2-1, with 9 bases aligning to TRBD2. The V segment lost 9 bases and the J segment 0 bases; nucleotides outside the gene matches: 27. CDR1 LNHDA and CDR2 SQIVND come from the germline V gene (reference sequence). This CDR3 contains 22 residues. The CDR3 region has the DNA TGTGCCAGCTCGAGGGGCAGGGCTGTCGGGACTAGCCGGGGAAGCTCCTACAATGAGCAGTTCTTC. Residues: CASSRGRAVGTSRGSSYNEQFF.

The chain has TRBV19 and TRBJ1-2, with D possibly matching TRBD1 (5 bases). V lost 3 bases and J lost 2, with 13 bases in between. Per the germline V gene, CDR1 is LNHDA and CDR2 is SQIVND (reference sequence). The length of the CDR3 is 15 residues. The CDR3 loop is CASSIRSGPNYGYTF. The CDR3 DNA reads TGTGCCAGTAGTATTCGGTCGGGACCAAACTATGGCTACACCTTC.

The genes are TRBV6-5 and TRBJ1-2; no reliable D call. V was shortened by 2 bases and J by 7 bases, with 17 bases between the two germline ends. The CDR3 totals 15 residues. The germline V gene has CDR1 MNHEY and CDR2 SVGAGI. CDR3 coding DNA: TGTGCCAGCAGTTACAGTTCGGGAGCCACCCTTGGCTACACCTTC. It codes for CASSYSSGATLGYTF.

V usage is TRBV30 and J usage is TRBJ2-1, with TRBD2 identical over 12 bases. The junction had 4 bases not matched to a gene; V was cut back by 4 bases and J by 6 bases. This CDR3 region has 14 residues. In germline, CDR1 is GTSNPN, CDR2 SVGIG (reference sequence). Written as DNA, the CDR3 is TGTGCCTGGAACCTAGCGGGAGGGGGCAATGAGCAGTTCTTC. Its translation: CAWNLAGGGNEQFF.

This clone was picked up one time. The V gene is TRBV10-3, the J gene TRBJ2-3; 9 positions agree with TRBD2. The V gene's germline CDR1 is ENHRY and CDR2 SYGVKD. This CDR3 has 13 amino acids. The ends lost 7 bases at V and 3 bases at J; junction bases unmatched: 2. For the CDR3, the DNA is TGTGCCATCACTAGCGGGATAACAGATACGCAGTATTTT. It codes for CAITSGITDTQYF.

The chain uses TRBV5-1 and TRBJ2-5; 9 positions agree with TRBD2. This CDR3 is built from 16 residues. The V segment lost 5 bases and the J segment 5 bases; nucleotides outside the gene matches: 13. The V gene's germline CDR1 is SGHRS and CDR2 YFSETQ. The CDR3 DNA sequence: TGCGCCAGCAGTAATGGGGGAGCGGGAGGTCTGGAGACCCAGTACTTC. Its protein product is CASSNGGAGGLETQYF.

The chain uses TRBV29-1 and TRBJ2-1, with 9 nucleotides matching TRBD2. Germline V gives CDR1 SQVTM, CDR2 ANQGSEA. V lost 0 bases and J lost 14; bases outside the gene matches: 5. The CDR3 has 12 residues. CDR3 DNA: TGCAGCGTTGAAGATCGCGGCGGGAGGGAGTTCTTC. It encodes CSVEDRGGREFF.

V is TRBV4-1 and J is TRBJ2-2; D is unclear. The V end lost 4 bases, the J end lost 4 bases, and 10 bases lay between the germline ends. This CDR3 has 14 residues. The germline CDR1 and CDR2 sequences are MGHRA and YSYEKL. CDR3 amino acids: CASSRGPGTGELFF. In DNA, the CDR3 is TGCGCCAGCAGCCGAGGCCCAGGCACCGGGGAGCTGTTTTTT.

The chain couples TRBV30 to TRBJ1-1; a weak D match, TRBD1 (6 bases). The CDR3 has 13 amino acids. With 2 bases removed from V and 5 bases from J, the gap between germline ends came to 12 bases. CDR1 GTSNPN and CDR2 SVGIG come from the germline V gene (reference sequence). The CDR3 region is CAWSPGQFTEAFF. CDR3 DNA: TGTGCCTGGAGTCCCGGACAGTTTACTGAAGCTTTCTTT.

This clone was seen a single time. The J gene is TRBJ2-1, the V gene TRBV11-3; tentative D call: TRBD2 (6 bases). From germline, CDR1 is SGHNT and CDR2 YENEEA. The germline V and J ends were trimmed by 5 bases and 2 bases, with 10 bases remaining between them. The CDR3 runs 14 residues. CDR3 DNA: TGTGCCAGCAGCCGGGCGGGGACCTACAATGAGCAGTTCTTC. Amino acids: CASSRAGTYNEQFF.

The chain has TRBV28 and TRBJ2-5; D possibly matches TRBD1 or TRBD2 (6 bases each). Germline CDR1 reads MDHEN; CDR2 reads SYDVKM. Trimming stripped 4 bases from V and 1 base from J, with 22 bases between. This CDR3 spans 18 amino acids. The CDR3 bases are TGTGCCAGCAGTTCCCCGGGGGCCAATGTCCGGTCCCAAGAGACCCAGTACTTC. It yields the protein CASSSPGANVRSQETQYF.